The rows below give T cell receptor beta chains drawn from one sample of a study of cytomegalovirus exposure and HLA in healthy donors. Profiled with immunoSEQ multiplex PCR; TCRdb holds only in-frame clones, not every one. The sample has more than 110,000 clones; over 70% are singletons. The sequenced material came from PBMCs. The receptor source for this set is a middle-aged man in good health and CMV-seropositive. CDR3s include the opening cysteine and the closing phenylalanine or tryptophan. D genes are given only for firm matches. Where a row states a size, it is once, few, many or the class of an expanded clone; other rows omit it.

size	V	J	D	DNA	CDR3
few	TRBV7-2	TRBJ1-1	NA	TGTGCCAGCAGCTTAGACAGCACTGAAGCTTTCTTT	CASSLDSTEAFF
NA	TRBV5-5	TRBJ2-7	NA	TGTGCCAGCAGCTGGAGCTGGGACGAGCAGTACTTC	CASSWSWDEQYF
few	TRBV27	TRBJ2-7	NA	TGTGCCAGCAGTTTATCGTGGCAGGGAAGCTCCTACGAGCAGTACTTC	CASSLSWQGSSYEQYF
NA	TRBV7-9	TRBJ2-3	TRBD1	TGTGCCAGCAGCTTCACCCGGGACAGGGGGCCTGATACGCAGTATTTT	CASSFTRDRGPDTQYF
NA	TRBV29-1	TRBJ1-5	NA	TGCAGCGTTGAAGAAGTCCGGAATCAGCCCCAGCATTTT	CSVEEVRNQPQHF
NA	TRBV7-2	TRBJ2-5	TRBD1	TGTGCCAGCAGCCGGGACAGGGCTGCGGAGACCCAGTACTTC	CASSRDRAAETQYF
NA	TRBV9	TRBJ1-4	NA	TGTGCCAGCAGCGTATTGGGGGCAGGTGAAAAACTGTTTTTT	CASSVLGAGEKLFF
NA	TRBV30	TRBJ2-7	TRBD2	TGTGCCTGGAGTTGGCGGGAGTTCAACGAGCAGTACTTC	CAWSWREFNEQYF
NA	TRBV5-1	TRBJ2-5	NA	TGCGCCAGCAGCTTGGACGGGGGCGGGGGATTTGAAGAGACCCAGTACTTC	CASSLDGGGGFEETQYF
few	TRBV20-1	TRBJ2-5	NA	TGCAGTTGTTCACAAGAGACCCAGTACTTC	CSCSQETQYF
NA	TRBV10-3	TRBJ2-7	TRBD1	TGTGCCATCAGTGGAACCGGGACAGGGGACTACGAGCAGTACTTC	CAISGTGTGDYEQYF
NA	TRBV6-6	TRBJ2-3	NA	TGTGCCAGCAGCGTCACAGATACGCAGTATTTT	CASSVTDTQYF
NA	TRBV27	TRBJ1-5	TRBD1	TGTGCCAGCAGTACCGAGGGGACAGGGGCTTCTTTTCAGCCCCAGCATTTT	CASSTEGTGASFQPQHF
NA	TRBV5-8	TRBJ2-1	TRBD2	TGTGCCAGCAAAAGAACAGGACTAGCGGGGGGAAGCTCCTACAATGAGCAGTTCTTC	CASKRTGLAGGSSYNEQFF
NA	TRBV6-6	TRBJ2-2	NA	TGTGCCAGCACAGACAGGAACACCGGGGAGCTGTTTTTT	CASTDRNTGELFF
NA	TRBV27	TRBJ2-1	TRBD2	TGTGCCAGCAGTTTTACCCTAGCGGGTTTCGAGTTCTTC	CASSFTLAGFEFF
NA	TRBV6-6	TRBJ2-7	TRBD1	TGTGCCAGCAGTTACTCGGGACAGGGGTACGAGCAGTACTTC	CASSYSGQGYEQYF
NA	TRBV28	TRBJ1-2	TRBD1	TGTGCCAGCAGGGGGACAGGGGAATTTTATGGCTACACCTTC	CASRGTGEFYGYTF
few	TRBV11-2	TRBJ1-2	NA	TGTGCCAGCAGCTCCCCCGGACCAGGGCAAGGCTACACCTTC	CASSSPGPGQGYTF
NA	TRBV19	TRBJ2-3	TRBD2	TGTGCCAGTAGTATGCGGGGGAAGCCAGATACGCAGTATTTT	CASSMRGKPDTQYF
NA	TRBV2	TRBJ2-7	TRBD2	TGTGCCAGCAGTGCAGGGCTAGCGGGAGGGGACGAGCAGTACTTC	CASSAGLAGGDEQYF
few	TRBV7-2	TRBJ1-1	NA	TGTGCCAGCAGCTTATCGGGAGGAAACACTGAAGCTTTCTTT	CASSLSGGNTEAFF
NA	TRBV4-1	TRBJ2-7	NA	TGCGCCAGCAGCCAAGATTTCGAGACAGCGAGCTCCTACGAGCAGTACTTC	CASSQDFETASSYEQYF
NA	TRBV2	TRBJ2-3	NA	TGTGCCAGCAGATCGACCGGGACTCACCTTAAGTATTTT	CASRSTGTHLKYF
NA	TRBV6-6	TRBJ1-4	NA	TGTGCCAGCAGTCCACAGGGACCGCGTGAAAAACTGTTTTTT	CASSPQGPREKLFF
NA	TRBV7-9	TRBJ2-7	TRBD1	TGTGCCAGCAGCCACGGGACAGCCTACGAGCAGTACTTC	CASSHGTAYEQYF
NA	TRBV27	TRBJ1-2	TRBD1	TGTGCCAGCAGTTTCCAGGGGGCGGCAGGCAACTATGGCTACACCTTC	CASSFQGAAGNYGYTF
NA	TRBV19	TRBJ2-1	TRBD2	TGTGCCAGTGGTTCTAGCGGGGGGCTTTACAATGAGCAGTTCTTC	CASGSSGGLYNEQFF
NA	TRBV7-6	TRBJ2-5	TRBD2	TGTGCCAGCAGCTTAGGACTAGCGGGGGGACAAGAGACCCAGTACTTC	CASSLGLAGGQETQYF
NA	TRBV6-5	TRBJ2-1	NA	TGTGCCAGCGGGGGGGCTTTATACAATGAGCAGTTCTTC	CASGGALYNEQFF
NA	TRBV5-4	TRBJ2-3	NA	TGTGCCAGCAGCTTTTCAGGGTCACCAGATACGCAGTATTTT	CASSFSGSPDTQYF
once	TRBV11-3	TRBJ2-7	TRBD1	TGTGCCAGCAGCTTAGCGCCGGGACAGGGGAGATACGAGCAGTACTTC	CASSLAPGQGRYEQYF
NA	TRBV2	TRBJ1-2	TRBD1	TGTGCCAGCAGTGAGGAGGGGGCCAGCAATACTAACTATGGCTACACCTTC	CASSEEGASNTNYGYTF
NA	TRBV27	TRBJ1-1	NA	TGTGCCAGCAGTCCGCTGGGAGGGGGTAATACTGAAGCTTTCTTT	CASSPLGGGNTEAFF
few	TRBV4-2	TRBJ2-2	NA	TGTGCCAGCAGCCAAGTACGAGGCGGGGAGCTGTTTTTT	CASSQVRGGELFF
once	TRBV7-9	TRBJ1-1	TRBD1	TGTGCCAGCAGCTTAGGGGCAGGGGGCATCGGCACTGAAGCTTTCTTT	CASSLGAGGIGTEAFF
NA	TRBV29-1	TRBJ1-1	TRBD1	TGCAGCGTCAACGTACAGGGGTCTCGGAACACTGAAGCTTTCTTT	CSVNVQGSRNTEAFF